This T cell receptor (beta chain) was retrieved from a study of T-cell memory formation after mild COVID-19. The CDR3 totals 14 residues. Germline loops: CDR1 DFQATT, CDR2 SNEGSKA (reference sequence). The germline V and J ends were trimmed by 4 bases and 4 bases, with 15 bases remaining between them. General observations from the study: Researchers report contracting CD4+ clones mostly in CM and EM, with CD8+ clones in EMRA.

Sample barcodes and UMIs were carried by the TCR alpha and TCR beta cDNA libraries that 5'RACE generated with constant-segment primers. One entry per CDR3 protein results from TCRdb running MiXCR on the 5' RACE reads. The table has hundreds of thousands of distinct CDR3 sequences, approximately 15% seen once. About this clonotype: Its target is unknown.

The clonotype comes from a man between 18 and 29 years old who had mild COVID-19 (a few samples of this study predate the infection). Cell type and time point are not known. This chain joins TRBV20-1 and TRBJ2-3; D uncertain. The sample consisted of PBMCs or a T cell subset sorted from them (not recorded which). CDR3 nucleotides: TGCAGTGCTACAAGGCCCCCTGGGGCAGATACGCAGTATTTT. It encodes CSATRPPGADTQYF.